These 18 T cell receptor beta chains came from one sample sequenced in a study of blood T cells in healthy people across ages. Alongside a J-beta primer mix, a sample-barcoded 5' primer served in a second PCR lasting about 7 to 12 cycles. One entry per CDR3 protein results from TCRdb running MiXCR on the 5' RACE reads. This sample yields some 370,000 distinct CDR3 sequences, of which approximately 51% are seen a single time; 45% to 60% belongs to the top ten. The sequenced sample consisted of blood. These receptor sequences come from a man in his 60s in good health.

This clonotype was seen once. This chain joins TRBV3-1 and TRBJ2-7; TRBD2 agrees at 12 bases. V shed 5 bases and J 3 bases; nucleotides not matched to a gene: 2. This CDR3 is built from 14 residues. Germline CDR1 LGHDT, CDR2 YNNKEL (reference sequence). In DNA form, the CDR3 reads TGTGCCAGCAGCGGGACTAGCGGGTTCTACGAGCAGTACTTC. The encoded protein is CASSGTSGFYEQYF.

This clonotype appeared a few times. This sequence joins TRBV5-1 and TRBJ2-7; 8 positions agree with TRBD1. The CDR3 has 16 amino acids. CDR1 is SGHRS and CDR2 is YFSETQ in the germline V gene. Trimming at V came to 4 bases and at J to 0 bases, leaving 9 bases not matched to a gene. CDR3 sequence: CASSVTGGPNSYEQYF. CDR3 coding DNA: TGCGCCAGCAGCGTAACAGGGGGTCCTAACTCCTACGAGCAGTACTTC.

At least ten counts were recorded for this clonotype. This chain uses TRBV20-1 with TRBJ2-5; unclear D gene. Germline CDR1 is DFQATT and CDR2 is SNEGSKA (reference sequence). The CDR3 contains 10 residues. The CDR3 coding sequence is TGCAGCTCCCCCCGGGAGACCCAGTACTTC. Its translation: CSSPRETQYF.

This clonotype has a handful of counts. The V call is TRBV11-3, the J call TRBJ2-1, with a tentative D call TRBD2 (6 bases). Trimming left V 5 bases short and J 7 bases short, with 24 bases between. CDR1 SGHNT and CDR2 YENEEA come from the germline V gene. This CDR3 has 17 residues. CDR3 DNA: TGTGCCAGCAGCCCCTCCGGGACTTCCCTCGGTTCGAATGAGCAGTTCTTC. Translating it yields CASSPSGTSLGSNEQFF.

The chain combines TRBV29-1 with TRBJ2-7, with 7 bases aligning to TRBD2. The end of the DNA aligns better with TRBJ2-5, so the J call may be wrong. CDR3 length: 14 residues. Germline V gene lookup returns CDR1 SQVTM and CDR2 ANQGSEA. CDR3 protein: CSVEDRTSGETQYF. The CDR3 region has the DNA TGCAGCGTTGAAGATAGGACTAGTGGGGAGACCCAGTACTTC.

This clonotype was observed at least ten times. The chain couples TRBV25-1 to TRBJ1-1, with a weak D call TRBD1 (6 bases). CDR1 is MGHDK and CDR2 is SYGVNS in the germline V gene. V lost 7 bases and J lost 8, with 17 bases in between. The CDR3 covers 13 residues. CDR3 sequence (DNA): TGTGCCAGCACCCCCGGACAGACCGGCGAAGCTTTCTTT. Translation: CASTPGQTGEAFF.

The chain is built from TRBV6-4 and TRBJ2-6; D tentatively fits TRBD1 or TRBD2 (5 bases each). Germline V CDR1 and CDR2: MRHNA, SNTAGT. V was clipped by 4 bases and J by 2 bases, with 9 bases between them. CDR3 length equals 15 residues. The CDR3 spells CASSGGATGANVLTF. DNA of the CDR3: TGTGCCAGCAGTGGAGGGGCTACTGGGGCCAACGTCCTGACTTTC.

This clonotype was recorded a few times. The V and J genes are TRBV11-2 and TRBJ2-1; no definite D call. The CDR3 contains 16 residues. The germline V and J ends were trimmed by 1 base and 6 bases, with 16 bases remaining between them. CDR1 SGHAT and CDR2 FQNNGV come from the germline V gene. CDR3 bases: TGTGCCAGCAGCTTAGGACCCCGGGTCCCTCCCAATGAGCAGTTCTTC. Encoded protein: CASSLGPRVPPNEQFF. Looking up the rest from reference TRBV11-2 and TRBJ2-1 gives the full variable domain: EAGVAQSPRYKIIEKRQSVAFWCNPISGHATLYWYQQILGQGPKLLIQFQNNGVVDDSQLPKDRFSAERLKGVDSTLKIQPAKLEDSAVYLCASSLGPRVPPNEQFFGPGTRLTVL.

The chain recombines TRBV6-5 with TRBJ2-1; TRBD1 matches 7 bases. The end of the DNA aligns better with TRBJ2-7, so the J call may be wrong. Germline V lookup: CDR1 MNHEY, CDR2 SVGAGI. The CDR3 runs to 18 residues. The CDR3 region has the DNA TGTGCCAGCAGTTACTGGGGACAGAGCAGTAGCTCCTACAATGAGCAGTACTTC. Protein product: CASSYWGQSSSSYNEQYF.

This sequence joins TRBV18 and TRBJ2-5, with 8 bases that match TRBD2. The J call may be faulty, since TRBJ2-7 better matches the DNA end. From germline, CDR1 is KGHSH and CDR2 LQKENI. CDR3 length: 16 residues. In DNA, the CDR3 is TGTGCCAGCTCACCCGGGGGGGCCACGAGACCCCACGAGCAGTACTTC. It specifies CASSPGGATRPHEQYF.

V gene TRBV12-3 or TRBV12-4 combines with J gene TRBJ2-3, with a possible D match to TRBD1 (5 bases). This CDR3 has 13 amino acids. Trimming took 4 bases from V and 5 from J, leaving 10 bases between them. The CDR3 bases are TGTGCCAGCAGTTGGGGTGACAGAGATACGCAGTATTTT. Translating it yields CASSWGDRDTQYF.

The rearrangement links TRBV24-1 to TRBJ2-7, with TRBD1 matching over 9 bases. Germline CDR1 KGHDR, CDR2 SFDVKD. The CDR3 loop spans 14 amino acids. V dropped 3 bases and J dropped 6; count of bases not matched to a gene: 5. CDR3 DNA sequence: TGTGCCACCAGTGATGAACAGGGGGCGGGCGAGCAGTACTTC. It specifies CATSDEQGAGEQYF.

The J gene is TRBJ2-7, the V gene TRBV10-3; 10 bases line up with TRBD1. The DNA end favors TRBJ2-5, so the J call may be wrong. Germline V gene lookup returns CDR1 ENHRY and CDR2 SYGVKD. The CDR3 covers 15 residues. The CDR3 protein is CATRLGQGISETQYF. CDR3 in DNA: TGTGCCACCCGGTTGGGACAGGGGATATCGGAGACCCAGTACTTC.

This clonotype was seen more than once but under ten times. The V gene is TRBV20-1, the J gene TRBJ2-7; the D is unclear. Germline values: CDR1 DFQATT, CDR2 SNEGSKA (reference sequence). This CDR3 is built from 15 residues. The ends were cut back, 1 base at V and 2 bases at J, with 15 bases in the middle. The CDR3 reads CSARGGRAQPYEQYF. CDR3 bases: TGCAGTGCTAGAGGCGGACGGGCACAACCCTACGAGCAGTACTTC.

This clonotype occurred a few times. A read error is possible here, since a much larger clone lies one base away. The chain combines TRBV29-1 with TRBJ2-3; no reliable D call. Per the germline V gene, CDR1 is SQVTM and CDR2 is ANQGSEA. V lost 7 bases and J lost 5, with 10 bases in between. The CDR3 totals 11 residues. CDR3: CSGNVGDTQYF. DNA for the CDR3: TGCAGCGGTAACGTGGGAGATACGCAGTATTTT.

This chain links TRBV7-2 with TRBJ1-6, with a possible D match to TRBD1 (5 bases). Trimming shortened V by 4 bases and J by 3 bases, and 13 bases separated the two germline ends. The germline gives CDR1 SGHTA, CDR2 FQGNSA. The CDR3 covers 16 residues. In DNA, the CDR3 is TGTGCCAGCAGCTCGGCAGCAGGGAGCTATAATTCACCCCTCCACTTT. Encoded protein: CASSSAAGSYNSPLHF.

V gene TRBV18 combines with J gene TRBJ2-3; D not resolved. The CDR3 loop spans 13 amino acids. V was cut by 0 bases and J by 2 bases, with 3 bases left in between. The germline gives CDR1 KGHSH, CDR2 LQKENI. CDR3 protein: CASSPPTTDTQYF. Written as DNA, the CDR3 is TGTGCCAGCTCACCACCGACCACAGATACGCAGTATTTT.

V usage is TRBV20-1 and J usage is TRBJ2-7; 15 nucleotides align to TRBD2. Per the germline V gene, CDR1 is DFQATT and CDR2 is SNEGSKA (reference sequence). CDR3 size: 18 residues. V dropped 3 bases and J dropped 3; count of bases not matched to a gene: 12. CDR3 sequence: CSARNIGTSGRTNYEQYF. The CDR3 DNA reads TGCAGTGCTAGGAACATCGGGACTAGCGGGAGGACGAACTACGAGCAGTACTTC.